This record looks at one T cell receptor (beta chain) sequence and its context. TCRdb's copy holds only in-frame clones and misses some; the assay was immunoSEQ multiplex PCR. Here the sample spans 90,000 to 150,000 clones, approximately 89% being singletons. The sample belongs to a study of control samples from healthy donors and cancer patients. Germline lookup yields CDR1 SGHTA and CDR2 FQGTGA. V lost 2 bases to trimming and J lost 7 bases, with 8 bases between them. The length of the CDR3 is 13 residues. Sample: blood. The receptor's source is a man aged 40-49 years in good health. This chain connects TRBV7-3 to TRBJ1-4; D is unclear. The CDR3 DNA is TGTGCCAGCAGCTTAGCGCCAGGTGAAAAACTGTTTTTT. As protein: CASSLAPGEKLFF.